This TCR beta chain was captured in a study of cytomegalovirus exposure and HLA in healthy donors. Study as a whole: Researchers previously reported finding just under 120 million unique TCR beta sequences from some 180 million T cells.

As regards this clone: Its antigen is currently unknown.

A multiplex PCR was run with 60 Vbeta primers and 13 Jbeta primers. Sequencing used immunoSEQ multiplex PCR; TCRdb keeps in-frame clones, though not all of them. The sample consists of approximately 280,000 clones, roughly 89% of them appearing once. Study-level findings and limits: Immune exposure was documented only through CMV serostatus. Common viral pathogens seemed, in a later analysis, to connect with several of the most significant clusters. The authors considered a cluster of highly shared sequence variants likely to be a sequencing artifact.

V dropped 3 bases and J dropped 4; count of bases not matched to a gene: 2. The CDR3 sequence is 14 residues long. Germline V lookup: CDR1 SGHTA, CDR2 FQGNSA. The sequenced sample consisted of PBMCs. This clonotype was sampled from a man between 40 and 49 years old in good health and CMV-seropositive. The V and J genes are TRBV7-2 and TRBJ2-5, with 10 bases aligning to TRBD2. The CDR3 nucleotides are TGTGCCAGCAGCTTCAGACTAGCGGGAGAGACCCAGTACTTC. It yields the protein CASSFRLAGETQYF.